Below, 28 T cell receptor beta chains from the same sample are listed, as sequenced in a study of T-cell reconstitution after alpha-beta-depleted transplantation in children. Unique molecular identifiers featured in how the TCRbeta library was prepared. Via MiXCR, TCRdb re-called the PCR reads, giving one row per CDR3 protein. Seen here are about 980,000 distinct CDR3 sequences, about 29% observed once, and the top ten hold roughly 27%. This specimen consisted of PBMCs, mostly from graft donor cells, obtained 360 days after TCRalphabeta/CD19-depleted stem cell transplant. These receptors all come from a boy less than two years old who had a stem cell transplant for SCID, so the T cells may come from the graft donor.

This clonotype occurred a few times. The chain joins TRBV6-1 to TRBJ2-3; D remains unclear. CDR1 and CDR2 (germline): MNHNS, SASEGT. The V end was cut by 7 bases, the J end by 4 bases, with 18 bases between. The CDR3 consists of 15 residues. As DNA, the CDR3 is TGTGCCAGCACCCTTACGCGTCAAGTCTCAGATACGCAGTATTTT. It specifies CASTLTRQVSDTQYF.

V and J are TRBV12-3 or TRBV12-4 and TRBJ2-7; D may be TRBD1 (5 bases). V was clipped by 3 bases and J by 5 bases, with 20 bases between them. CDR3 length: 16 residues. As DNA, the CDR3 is TGTGCCAGCAGTTTCGCCGGCAGGGCCCCCCGTAACGAGCAGTACTTC. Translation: CASSFAGRAPRNEQYF.

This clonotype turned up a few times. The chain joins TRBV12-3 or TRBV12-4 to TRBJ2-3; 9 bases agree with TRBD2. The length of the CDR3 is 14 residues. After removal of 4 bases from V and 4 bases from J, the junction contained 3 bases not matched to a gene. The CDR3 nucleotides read TGTGCCAGCAGTTCCCGGACTAGCGCAGATACGCAGTATTTT. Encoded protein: CASSSRTSADTQYF.

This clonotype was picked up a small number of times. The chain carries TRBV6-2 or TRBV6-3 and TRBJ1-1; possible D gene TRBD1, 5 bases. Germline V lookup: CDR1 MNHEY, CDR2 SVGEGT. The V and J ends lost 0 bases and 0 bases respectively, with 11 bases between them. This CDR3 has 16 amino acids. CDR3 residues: CASSYSSGYMNTEAFF. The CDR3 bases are TGTGCCAGCAGTTACTCGTCAGGGTACATGAACACTGAAGCTTTCTTT.

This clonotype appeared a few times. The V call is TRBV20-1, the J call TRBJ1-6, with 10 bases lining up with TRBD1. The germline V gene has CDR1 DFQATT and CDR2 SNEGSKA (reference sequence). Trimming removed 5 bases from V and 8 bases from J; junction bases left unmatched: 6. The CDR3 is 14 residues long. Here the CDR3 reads CSAYFGTGDSPLHF. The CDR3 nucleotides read TGCAGTGCTTACTTCGGGACAGGGGATTCACCCCTCCACTTT.

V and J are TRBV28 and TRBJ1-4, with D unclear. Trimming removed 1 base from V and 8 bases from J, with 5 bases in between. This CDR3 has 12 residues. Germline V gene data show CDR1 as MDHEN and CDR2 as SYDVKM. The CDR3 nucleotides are TGTGCCAGCAGTTTATTCCGGGAAAAACTGTTTTTT. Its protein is CASSLFREKLFF.

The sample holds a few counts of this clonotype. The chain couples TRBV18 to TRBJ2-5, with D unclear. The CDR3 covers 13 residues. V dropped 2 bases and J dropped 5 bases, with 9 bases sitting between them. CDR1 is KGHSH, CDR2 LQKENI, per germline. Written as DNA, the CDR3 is TGTGCCAGCTCACCAACGCTATTGGAGACCCAGTACTTC. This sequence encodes CASSPTLLETQYF.

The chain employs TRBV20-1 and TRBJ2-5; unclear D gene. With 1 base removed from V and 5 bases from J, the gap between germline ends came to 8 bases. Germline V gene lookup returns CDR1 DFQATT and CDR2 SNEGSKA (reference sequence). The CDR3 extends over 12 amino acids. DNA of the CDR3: TGCAGTGCTAGAGCACACGGGGAGACCCAGTACTTC. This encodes CSARAHGETQYF.

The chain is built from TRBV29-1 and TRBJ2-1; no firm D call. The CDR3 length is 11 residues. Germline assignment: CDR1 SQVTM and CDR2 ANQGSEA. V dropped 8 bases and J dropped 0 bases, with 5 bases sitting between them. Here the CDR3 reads CSTSSYNEQFF. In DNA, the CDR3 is TGCAGCACGAGCTCCTACAATGAGCAGTTCTTC.

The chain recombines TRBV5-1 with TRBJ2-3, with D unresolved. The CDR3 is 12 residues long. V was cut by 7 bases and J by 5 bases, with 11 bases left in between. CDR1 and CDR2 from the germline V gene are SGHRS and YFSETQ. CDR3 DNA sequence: TGCGCCAGCGAAAGCTCGGGAGATACGCAGTATTTT. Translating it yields CASESSGDTQYF.

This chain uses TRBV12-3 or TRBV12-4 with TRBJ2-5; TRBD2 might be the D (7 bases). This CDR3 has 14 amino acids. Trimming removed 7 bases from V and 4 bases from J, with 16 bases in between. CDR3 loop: CASTRRGGGETQYF. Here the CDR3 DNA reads TGTGCCAGCACCCGGAGGGGGGGAGGAGAGACCCAGTACTTC.

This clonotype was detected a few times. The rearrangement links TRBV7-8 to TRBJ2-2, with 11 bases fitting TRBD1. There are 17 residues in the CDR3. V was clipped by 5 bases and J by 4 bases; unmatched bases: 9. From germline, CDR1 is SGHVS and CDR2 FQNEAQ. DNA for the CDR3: TGTGCCAGCAGCCCGAGTCGGACAGGGGGCCTCACCGGGGAGCTGTTTTTT. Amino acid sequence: CASSPSRTGGLTGELFF.

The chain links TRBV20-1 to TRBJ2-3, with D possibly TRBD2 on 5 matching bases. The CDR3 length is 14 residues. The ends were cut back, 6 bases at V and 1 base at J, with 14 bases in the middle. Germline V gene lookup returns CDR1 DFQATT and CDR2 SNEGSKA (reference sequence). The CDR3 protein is CSAPRRRGTDTQYF. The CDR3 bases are TGCAGTGCGCCCCGGCGGCGGGGCACAGATACGCAGTATTTT.

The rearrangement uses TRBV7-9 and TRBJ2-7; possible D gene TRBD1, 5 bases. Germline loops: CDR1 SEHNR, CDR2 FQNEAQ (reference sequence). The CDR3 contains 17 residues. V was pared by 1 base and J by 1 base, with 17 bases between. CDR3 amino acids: CASSLDWVSTESYEQYF. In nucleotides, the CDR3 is TGTGCCAGCAGCTTAGATTGGGTATCGACAGAATCCTACGAGCAGTACTTC.

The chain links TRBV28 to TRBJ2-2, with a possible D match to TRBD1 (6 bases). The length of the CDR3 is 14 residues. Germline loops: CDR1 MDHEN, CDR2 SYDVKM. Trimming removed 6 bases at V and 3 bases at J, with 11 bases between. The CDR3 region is CASSPYRDTGELFF. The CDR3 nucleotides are TGTGCCAGCAGCCCCTACAGGGACACCGGGGAGCTGTTTTTT.

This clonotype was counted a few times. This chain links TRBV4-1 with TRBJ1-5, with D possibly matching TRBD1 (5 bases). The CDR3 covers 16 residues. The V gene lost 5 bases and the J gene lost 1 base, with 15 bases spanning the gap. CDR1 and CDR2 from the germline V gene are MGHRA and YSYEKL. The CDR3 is CASSNLGRGSNQPQHF. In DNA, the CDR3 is TGCGCCAGCAGCAACCTGGGGCGCGGGAGCAATCAGCCCCAGCATTTT.

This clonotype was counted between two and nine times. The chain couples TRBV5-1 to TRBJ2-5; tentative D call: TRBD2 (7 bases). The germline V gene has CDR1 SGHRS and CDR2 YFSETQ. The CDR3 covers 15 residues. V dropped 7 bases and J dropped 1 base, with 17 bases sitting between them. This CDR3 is CASGWGGGLQETQYF. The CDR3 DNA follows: TGCGCCAGCGGGTGGGGCGGGGGCCTCCAAGAGACCCAGTACTTC.

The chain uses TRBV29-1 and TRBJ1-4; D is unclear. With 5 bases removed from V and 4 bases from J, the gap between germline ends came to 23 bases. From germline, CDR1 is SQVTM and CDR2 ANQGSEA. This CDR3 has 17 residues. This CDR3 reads CSVHRVERGRVNEKLFF. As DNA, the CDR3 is TGCAGCGTTCATCGAGTGGAACGGGGTCGAGTTAATGAAAAACTGTTTTTT. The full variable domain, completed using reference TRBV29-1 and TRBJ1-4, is SAVISQKPSRDICQRGTSLTIQCQVDSQVTMMFWYRQQPGQSLTLIATANQGSEATYESGFVIDKFPISRPNLTFSTLTVSNMSPEDSSIYLCSVHRVERGRVNEKLFFGSGTQLSVL.

The CDR3 sequence: CSAGHSNTEAFF. The CDR3 DNA reads TGCAGCGCGGGACATTCGAACACTGAAGCTTTCTTT. The chain links TRBV29-1 to TRBJ1-1, with a tentative D call TRBD1 (6 bases). Trimming removed 7 bases at V and 1 base at J, with 10 bases between. From germline, CDR1 is SQVTM and CDR2 ANQGSEA. The CDR3 has 12 residues.

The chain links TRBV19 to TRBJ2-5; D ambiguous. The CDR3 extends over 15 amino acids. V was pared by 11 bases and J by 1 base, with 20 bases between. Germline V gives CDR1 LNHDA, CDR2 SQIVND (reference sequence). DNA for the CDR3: TGTGCCGCCAGTAAGTCGGGCGCGCCCCAAGAGACCCAGTACTTC. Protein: CAASKSGAPQETQYF.

Here the CDR3 reads CASGRGTSGGPSSYNEQFF. The DNA of the CDR3 is TGTGCTAGTGGACGCGGGACTAGCGGGGGGCCCTCCTCCTACAATGAGCAGTTCTTC. The chain is built from TRBV12-5 and TRBJ2-1; 15 nucleotides agree with TRBD2. The germline V gene has CDR1 LGHNT and CDR2 FRNRAP. The CDR3 extends over 19 amino acids. Trimming took 6 bases from V and 0 from J; bases not matched to a gene: 9.

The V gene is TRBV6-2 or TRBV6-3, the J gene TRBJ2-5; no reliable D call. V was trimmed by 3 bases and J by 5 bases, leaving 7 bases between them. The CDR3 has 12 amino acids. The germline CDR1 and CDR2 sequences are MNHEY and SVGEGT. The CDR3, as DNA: TGTGCCAGCAGTTATCATGGGGAGACCCAGTACTTC. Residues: CASSYHGETQYF.

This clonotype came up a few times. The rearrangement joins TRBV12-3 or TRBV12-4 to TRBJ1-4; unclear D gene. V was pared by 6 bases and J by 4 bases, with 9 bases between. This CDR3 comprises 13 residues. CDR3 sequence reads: CASRWENNEKLFF. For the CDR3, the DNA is TGTGCCAGCAGATGGGAGAATAATGAAAAACTGTTTTTT.

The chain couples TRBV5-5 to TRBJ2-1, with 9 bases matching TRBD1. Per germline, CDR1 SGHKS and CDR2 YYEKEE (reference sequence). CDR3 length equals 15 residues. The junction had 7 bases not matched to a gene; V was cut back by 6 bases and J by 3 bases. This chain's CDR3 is CASTLGQGDYNEQFF. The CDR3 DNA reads TGTGCCAGCACACTGGGACAGGGTGACTACAATGAGCAGTTCTTC.

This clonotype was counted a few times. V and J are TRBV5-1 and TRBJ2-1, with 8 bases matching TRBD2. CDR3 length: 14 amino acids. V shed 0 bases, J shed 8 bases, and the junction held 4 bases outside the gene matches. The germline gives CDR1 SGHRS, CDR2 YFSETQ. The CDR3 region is CASSLEAGRDEQFF. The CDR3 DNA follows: TGCGCCAGCAGCTTGGAGGCCGGGAGGGATGAGCAGTTCTTC.

DNA of the CDR3: TGTGCCAGCAGCCAAGGGTCCGGGGCAGCTTTCTTT. Translating gives CASSQGSGAAFF. The chain links TRBV3-1 to TRBJ1-1; possibly TRBD1 for D (5 bases). This CDR3 has 12 residues. Germline lookup yields CDR1 LGHDT and CDR2 YNNKEL (reference sequence). Trimming removed 1 base at V and 10 bases at J, with 10 bases between. The variable domain in full, with the rest retrieved from reference TRBV3-1 and TRBJ1-1, is DTAVSQTPKYLVTQMGNDKSIKCEQNLGHDTMYWYKQDSKKFLKIMFSYNNKELIINETVPNRFSPKSPDKAHLNLHINSLELGDSAVYFCASSQGSGAAFFGQGTRLTVV.

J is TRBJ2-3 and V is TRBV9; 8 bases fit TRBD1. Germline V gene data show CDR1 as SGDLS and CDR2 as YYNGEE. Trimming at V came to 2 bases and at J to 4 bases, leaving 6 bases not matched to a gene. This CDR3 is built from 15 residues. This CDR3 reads CASSVDRGAPDTQYF. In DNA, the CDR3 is TGTGCCAGCAGCGTCGACAGGGGAGCCCCAGATACGCAGTATTTT.

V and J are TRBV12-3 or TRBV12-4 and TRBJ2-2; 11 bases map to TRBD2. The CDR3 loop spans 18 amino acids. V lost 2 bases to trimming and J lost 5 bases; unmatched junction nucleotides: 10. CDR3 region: CASSLQLAGAMRTGELFF. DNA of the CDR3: TGTGCCAGCAGTTTACAACTAGCGGGGGCCATGAGGACCGGGGAGCTGTTTTTT.